This passage covers 30 T cell receptor beta chains from one sample sequenced in a study of blood T cell repertoires in COVID-19. The data were produced by immunoSEQ multiplex PCR, yet TCRdb's version contains in-frame clones alone and is incomplete. The repertoire holds about 320,000 clones, with roughly 85% as singletons. Sequencing was carried out using peripheral blood. The receptor source for this set is a human donor in a cohort sampled during active COVID-19.

The chain combines TRBV2 with TRBJ1-1; 7 bases align to TRBD1. Germline loops: CDR1 SNHLY, CDR2 FYNNEI. V lost 6 bases and J lost 5; bases outside the gene matches: 6. This CDR3 has 13 amino acids. The CDR3 nucleotides are TGTGCCAGCAGAATCGACAGGGAGACTGAAGCTTTCTTT. Translated, it gives CASRIDRETEAFF.

This chain uses TRBV15 with TRBJ1-5, with a weak D call TRBD1 (5 bases). Germline CDR1 reads LNHNV; CDR2 reads YYDKDF (reference sequence). The CDR3 totals 16 residues. Between the trimmed V and J ends, which lost 6 bases and 5 bases, there was a span of 20 bases. DNA of the CDR3: TGTGCCACCAGTTCTCAGGGCAGGGCCTGGGATCAGCCCCAGCATTTT. Amino acid sequence: CATSSQGRAWDQPQHF. Full variable domain (rest looked up from reference TRBV15 and TRBJ1-5): DAMVIQNPRYQVTQFGKPVTLSCSQTLNHNVMYWYQQKSSQAPKLLFHYYDKDFNNEADTPDNFQSRRPNTSFCFLDIRSPGLGDTAMYLCATSSQGRAWDQPQHFGDGTRLSIL.

The V gene is TRBV6-5, the J gene TRBJ2-1; D is possibly TRBD2 (6 bases). Germline V gene sequence: CDR1 MNHEY, CDR2 SVGAGI. V was clipped by 5 bases and J by 7 bases, with 18 bases between them. The CDR3 length is 15 residues. The DNA for the CDR3 is TGTGCCAGCAGTCCCGGGACTCTTCTGGGGAATGAGCAGTTCTTC. This encodes CASSPGTLLGNEQFF.

V is TRBV7-2 and J is TRBJ2-7, with TRBD2 matching 9 bases. The CDR3 consists of 14 residues. Per the germline V gene, CDR1 is SGHTA and CDR2 is FQGNSA. Germline trimming cut 4 bases from V and 3 bases from J; bases unmatched to any gene: 4. The CDR3 loop reads CASSSSGEVYEQYF. CDR3 sequence (DNA): TGTGCCAGCAGCTCTAGCGGGGAAGTCTACGAGCAGTACTTC.

CDR3 protein: CASSQVFFVGGQGRGKLFF. The CDR3 nucleotides are TGCGCCAGCAGCCAAGTATTCTTCGTGGGGGGACAGGGGAGAGGAAAACTGTTTTTT. J is TRBJ1-4 and V is TRBV4-1; TRBD1 matches 10 bases. The germline V gene encodes CDR1 MGHRA and CDR2 YSYEKL. The junction had 18 bases not matched to a gene; V was cut back by 1 base and J by 10 bases. The CDR3 extends over 19 amino acids.

The genes are TRBV2 and TRBJ1-5, with a tentative D call TRBD1 (6 bases). The CDR3 spans 15 residues. The germline V and J ends were trimmed by 5 bases and 4 bases, with 15 bases remaining between them. The germline gives CDR1 SNHLY, CDR2 FYNNEI. The CDR3 DNA reads TGTGCCAGCAGTCCGACAGGTAACCCGAATCAGCCCCAGCATTTT. It translates to CASSPTGNPNQPQHF.

The V gene is TRBV6-5, the J gene TRBJ1-2; 11 bases align to TRBD1. J lost 8 bases, V lost 0 bases, and 2 bases had no gene match. The CDR3 contains 14 residues. Germline V gives CDR1 MNHEY, CDR2 SVGAGI. CDR3 protein: CASSYSGQGGGYTF. CDR3 in DNA: TGTGCCAGCAGTTACTCGGGACAGGGGGGCGGCTACACCTTC.

The chain carries TRBV7-6 and TRBJ2-2, with D hard to call. The CDR3 has 16 residues. The germline V gene encodes CDR1 SGHVS and CDR2 FNYEAQ. The V and J ends lost 5 bases and 0 bases respectively, with 13 bases between them. CDR3 DNA sequence: TGTGCCAGCAGCCGCCGTGGCACATCGAACACCGGGGAGCTGTTTTTT. Its protein is CASSRRGTSNTGELFF.

The V call is TRBV15, the J call TRBJ1-1; 8 nucleotides agree with TRBD1. V lost 2 bases to trimming and J lost 6 bases; unmatched junction nucleotides: 8. The CDR3 has 15 amino acids. The germline V gene encodes CDR1 LNHNV and CDR2 YYDKDF (reference sequence). The DNA of the CDR3 is TGTGCCACCAGCAGACCCAACAGGGGGGCGCCTGAAGCTTTCTTT. Translating gives CATSRPNRGAPEAFF. Full variable domain (remainder filled in from reference TRBV15 and TRBJ1-1): DAMVIQNPRYQVTQFGKPVTLSCSQTLNHNVMYWYQQKSSQAPKLLFHYYDKDFNNEADTPDNFQSRRPNTSFCFLDIRSPGLGDTAMYLCATSRPNRGAPEAFFGQGTRLTVV.

This clone was found a few times. DNA of the CDR3: TGTGCCAGCAGTATGAGGACAATCCCGGCGAAGACTGAAGCTTTCTTT. Its translation is CASSMRTIPAKTEAFF. The gene calls are TRBV2 and TRBJ1-1; possible D gene TRBD1, 5 bases. V was cut by 5 bases and J by 5 bases, with 21 bases left in between. This CDR3 spans 16 amino acids. Germline V gene data show CDR1 as SNHLY and CDR2 as FYNNEI.

The rearrangement links TRBV6-5 to TRBJ1-1, with D hard to call. V lost 0 bases to trimming and J lost 0 bases, with 11 bases between them. Germline values: CDR1 MNHEY, CDR2 SVGAGI. The CDR3 loop spans 16 amino acids. The CDR3 spells CASSYSSILMNTEAFF. As DNA, the CDR3 is TGTGCCAGCAGTTACTCGTCGATACTAATGAACACTGAAGCTTTCTTT.

V gene TRBV18 combines with J gene TRBJ2-7; TRBD1 matches at 9 bases. The CDR3 has 15 residues. Germline CDR1 reads KGHSH; CDR2 reads LQKENI. J lost 7 bases, V lost 2 bases, and 9 bases had no gene match. CDR3: CASSPVPGQGLEQYF. The CDR3 DNA is TGTGCCAGCTCACCAGTCCCGGGACAGGGACTTGAGCAGTACTTC.

The chain carries TRBV6-5 and TRBJ2-2; 7 bases line up with TRBD1. This CDR3 has 15 amino acids. Germline CDR1 MNHEY, CDR2 SVGAGI. The junction had 4 bases not matched to a gene; V was cut back by 4 bases and J by 2 bases. CDR3 sequence: CASSSRQGNTGELFF. The CDR3 DNA is TGTGCCAGCAGTTCCCGACAGGGAAACACCGGGGAGCTGTTTTTT.

This chain links TRBV30 with TRBJ1-1; 8 bases map to TRBD1. The V gene's germline CDR1 is GTSNPN and CDR2 SVGIG (reference sequence). V trimming: 2 bases; J trimming: 7 bases; junction bases outside the gene matches: 9. CDR3 length equals 14 residues. CDR3 in amino acids: CAWSPWTGTLEAFF. In DNA, the CDR3 is TGTGCCTGGAGTCCTTGGACAGGGACGCTTGAAGCTTTCTTT.

Concerning this clone itself: A clone one base away is much larger, so this may be a read error. The chain has TRBV24-1 and TRBJ1-1; D perhaps matches TRBD1 (5 bases). This CDR3 is 12 amino acids long. Germline assignment: CDR1 KGHDR and CDR2 SFDVKD. CDR3 protein: CASSDRNTEAFF. The CDR3 bases are TGTGCCAGCAGTGACAGAAACACTGAAGCTTTCTTT.

This chain connects TRBV5-1 to TRBJ2-5, with 9 nucleotides matching TRBD1. Germline V gives CDR1 SGHRS, CDR2 YFSETQ. CDR3 length: 16 amino acids. The V gene end was trimmed by 9 bases and the J gene end by 5 bases; junction bases not matched to a gene: 17. CDR3 DNA: TGCGCCACCGCCCCACAGGGGACAGGGAAAGGCGAGACCCAGTACTTC. Translating gives CATAPQGTGKGETQYF.

This clone was detected once. The chain joins TRBV5-1 to TRBJ2-1, with 11 nucleotides matching TRBD2. Germline V gene lookup returns CDR1 SGHRS and CDR2 YFSETQ. V was clipped by 4 bases and J by 2 bases; unmatched bases: 8. The CDR3 is 17 amino acids. CDR3 DNA sequence: TGCGCCAGCAGCCTAGCTCTAGCGGGGGGCACCTACAATGAGCAGTTCTTC. Translating gives CASSLALAGGTYNEQFF.

The CDR3 region is CASSLAREENDEKLFF. The CDR3 DNA sequence: TGTGCCAGCAGCTTAGCGCGGGAGGAGAACGATGAAAAACTGTTTTTT. The chain recombines TRBV11-1 with TRBJ1-4; D is unresolved. CDR3 length: 16 amino acids. Trimming took off 0 bases at V and 6 bases at J, with 14 bases between the two ends. Germline V gene data show CDR1 as SGHAT and CDR2 as FQDESV (reference sequence).

As concerns this clone: The sample contains more than one DNA sequence encoding this CDR3. The rearrangement uses TRBV6-5 and TRBJ1-2, with no clear D. V was pared by 0 bases and J by 8 bases, with 10 bases between. Per the germline V gene, CDR1 is MNHEY and CDR2 is SVGAGI. The CDR3 loop spans 13 amino acids. CDR3 amino acids: CASSYSRISGYTF. The CDR3, as DNA: TGTGCCAGCAGTTACTCGAGGATCTCGGGCTACACCTTC.

The gene calls are TRBV18 and TRBJ1-1; the D is unclear. Between the trimmed V and J ends, which lost 3 bases and 1 base, there was a span of 9 bases. CDR1 is KGHSH and CDR2 is LQKENI in the germline V gene. This CDR3 is built from 14 residues. The CDR3, as DNA: TGTGCCAGCTCACCTGGGCCTACGAACACTGAAGCTTTCTTT. Translated: CASSPGPTNTEAFF. The variable domain in full, completed from reference TRBV18 and TRBJ1-1, reads NAGVMQNPRHLVRRRGQEARLRCSPMKGHSHVYWYRQLPEEGLKFMVYLQKENIIDESGMPKERFSAEFPKEGPSILRIQQVVRGDSAAYFCASSPGPTNTEAFFGQGTRLTVV.

V usage is TRBV5-8 and J usage is TRBJ1-5, with D possibly being TRBD1 (6 bases). V was shortened by 7 bases and J by 2 bases, with 28 bases between the two germline ends. CDR3 length: 19 amino acids. Germline assignment: CDR1 SGHTS and CDR2 YDEGEE. The CDR3 here is CASLLSLGTGSLGNQPQHF. The CDR3 nucleotides read TGTGCCAGCCTACTCTCTCTAGGCACAGGGTCCTTAGGCAATCAGCCCCAGCATTTT.

The chain is built from TRBV29-1 and TRBJ2-3; D is ambiguous. The length of the CDR3 is 13 residues. Trimming shortened V by 6 bases and J by 0 bases, and 10 bases separated the two germline ends. Germline CDR1 reads SQVTM; CDR2 reads ANQGSEA. CDR3 sequence: CSVRRSSTDTQYF. The CDR3 bases are TGCAGCGTGAGGAGATCTAGCACAGATACGCAGTATTTT.

The chain has TRBV24-1 and TRBJ2-7; 7 bases are a match to TRBD1. V shed 5 bases and J 4 bases; nucleotides not matched to a gene: 1. The CDR3 loop spans 12 amino acids. CDR1 is KGHDR, CDR2 SFDVKD, per germline. The chain's CDR3 is CATSARGYEQYF. As DNA, the CDR3 is TGTGCCACCAGTGCCAGGGGGTACGAGCAGTACTTC.

This clone was picked up a small number of times. V is TRBV6-5 and J is TRBJ2-7, with D perhaps TRBD1 (6 bases). CDR1 is MNHEY and CDR2 is SVGAGI in the germline V gene. Trimming removed 5 bases from V and 4 bases from J, with 9 bases in between. CDR3 size: 12 residues. CDR3 sequence: CASSNQGYEQYF. The CDR3 DNA reads TGTGCCAGCAGTAATCAGGGGTACGAGCAGTACTTC.

The chain joins TRBV18 to TRBJ2-7, with TRBD1 matching 9 bases. V gave up 1 base and J gave up 0 bases; unmatched junction bases: 4. CDR1 and CDR2 (germline): KGHSH, LQKENI. This CDR3 region has 16 residues. The CDR3 spells CASSPQGQGSSYEQYF. In DNA form, the CDR3 reads TGTGCCAGCTCACCACAGGGACAGGGTAGCTCCTACGAGCAGTACTTC.

V is TRBV5-1 and J is TRBJ1-1; TRBD1 agrees at 7 bases. J gave up 2 bases and V 0 bases, and 10 bases lay outside the gene matches. This CDR3 is 17 amino acids long. Germline loops: CDR1 SGHRS, CDR2 YFSETQ. The CDR3 loop reads CASSLVNGRQGNTEAFF. CDR3 DNA sequence: TGCGCCAGCAGCTTGGTTAATGGGAGACAGGGCAACACTGAAGCTTTCTTT.

The chain joins TRBV24-1 to TRBJ1-2; D may be TRBD1 (6 bases). V lost 5 bases and J 2 bases, leaving 11 bases between the germline ends. The CDR3 covers 14 residues. Germline V gene sequence: CDR1 KGHDR, CDR2 SFDVKD. This CDR3 is CATSGTGSNYGYTF. The CDR3 DNA reads as TGTGCCACCAGTGGAACAGGGTCGAACTATGGCTACACCTTC.

The V gene is TRBV30, the J gene TRBJ2-7; 8 bases map to TRBD1. Germline V gives CDR1 GTSNPN, CDR2 SVGIG (reference sequence). The trim removed 4 bases at V and 2 bases at J, leaving 7 bases unmatched. CDR3 length: 14 residues. Written as DNA, the CDR3 is TGTGCCTGGACCCTCGGACAGGGACCCTACGAGCAGTACTTC. This encodes CAWTLGQGPYEQYF. The entire variable domain, with the rest obtained from reference TRBV30 and TRBJ2-7, is as follows: SQTIHQWPATLVQPVGSPLSLECTVEGTSNPNLYWYRQAAGRGLQLLFYSVGIGQISSEVPQNLSASRPQDRQFILSSKKLLLSDSGFYLCAWTLGQGPYEQYFGPGTRLTVT.

The chain links TRBV21-1 to TRBJ2-7; TRBD2 is the table's D call, not checked against the DNA. TRBV21-1 is termed a pseudogene. This CDR3 region has 14 residues. The CDR3 coding sequence is TGTGCCAGCCGGCTCGGGACTAGCGGTTACGAGCAGTACTTC. Protein sequence: CASRLGTSGYEQYF.

The sample holds one count of this clone. J is TRBJ1-4 and V is TRBV5-1; 8 positions agree with TRBD1. V trimming: 0 bases; J trimming: 8 bases; junction bases outside the gene matches: 9. The CDR3 covers 16 residues. The germline V gene has CDR1 SGHRS and CDR2 YFSETQ. This CDR3 reads CASSLEGTGRGEKLFF. CDR3 in DNA: TGCGCCAGCAGCTTGGAGGGGACAGGTCGGGGCGAAAAACTGTTTTTT.